Shown below are 8 T cell receptor beta chains from a single sample sequenced in a study of T cell responses to AZD1222 COVID-19 vaccine (dated by TCRdb to about 2021). The library was made by the immunoSEQ multiplex PCR assay. TCRdb took this table from immuneACCESS and kept in-frame rearrangements with V and J called. Such tables lack part of the clones; where checked against another copy, unresolved V genes explain under half of the gap, and the rest is unexplained. The sample table contains around 140,000 clones; only one count was recorded for 85% to 90% of them. The ten largest clones add up to 1.5% to 2% of the sample. The intended sense of this specimen's time point label: about 28 days (+/-7) after the second vaccine dose. Source: peripheral blood, taken 28 days after the second AZD1222 dose. The origin of the receptors is an adult who received the AZD1222 COVID-19 vaccine.

This rearrangement joins TRBV2 to TRBJ1-5; D might be TRBD1 (6 bases). CDR1 and CDR2 (germline): SNHLY, FYNNEI. The CDR3 is 15 amino acids. The V end was cut by 3 bases, the J end by 5 bases, with 14 bases between. CDR3 nucleotides: TGTGCCAGCAGTGATGAACGGGGGGCCGATCAGCCCCAGCATTTT. It specifies CASSDERGADQPQHF.

The V gene is TRBV28, the J gene TRBJ2-7; 9 nucleotides match TRBD1. Germline assignment: CDR1 MDHEN and CDR2 SYDVKM. V trimming: 6 bases; J trimming: 6 bases; junction bases outside the gene matches: 15. This CDR3 has 16 residues. This chain's CDR3 is CASRDGTGLFLGEQYF. The CDR3 DNA follows: TGTGCCAGCAGAGATGGGACAGGGCTATTTTTAGGCGAGCAGTACTTC.

The chain couples TRBV4-1 to TRBJ2-5; TRBD1 or TRBD2 may be the D gene (5 bases each). CDR3 length: 16 amino acids. V was clipped by 5 bases and J by 5 bases, with 21 bases between them. Per the germline V gene, CDR1 is MGHRA and CDR2 is YSYEKL. The CDR3, as DNA: TGCGCCAGCAGCAAGGGCCGGGACGGTGGTTTCGAGACCCAGTACTTC. This codes for CASSKGRDGGFETQYF.

The chain is built from TRBV7-8 and TRBJ2-7, with TRBD1 matching over 11 bases. After removal of 4 bases from V and 5 bases from J, the junction contained 7 bases not matched to a gene. CDR3 length: 15 amino acids. Per the germline V gene, CDR1 is SGHVS and CDR2 is FQNEAQ. The DNA of the CDR3 is TGTGCCAGCAGCTCCCACGGACAGGGGGCAGACGAGCAGTACTTC. As protein: CASSSHGQGADEQYF.

The CDR3 spells CASSAVGDSPLHF. The CDR3 DNA is TGTGCCAGCAGTGCCGTCGGAGATTCACCCCTCCACTTT. The rearrangement links TRBV25-1 to TRBJ1-6, with unresolved D. V was pared by 4 bases and J by 8 bases, with 9 bases between. CDR1 and CDR2 (germline): MGHDK, SYGVNS. The CDR3 spans 13 residues.

This chain links TRBV27 with TRBJ2-1; 12 bases line up with TRBD2. This CDR3 spans 16 amino acids. J was trimmed by 7 bases and V by 4 bases; bases with no gene match: 8. Germline V gene data show CDR1 as MNHEY and CDR2 as SMNVEV (reference sequence). The CDR3 protein is CASSSASGGARNEQFF. The CDR3 bases are TGTGCCAGCAGTTCGGCTAGCGGGGGGGCAAGGAATGAGCAGTTCTTC.

The V call is TRBV10-3, the J call TRBJ2-3; perhaps TRBD1 as D (7 bases). Trimming shortened V by 7 bases and J by 8 bases, and 13 bases separated the two germline ends. This CDR3 spans 12 amino acids. CDR1 is ENHRY and CDR2 is SYGVKD in the germline V gene. CDR3 sequence: CAIKEGAGTQYF. The CDR3, as DNA: TGTGCCATCAAGGAGGGGGCCGGTACGCAGTATTTT.

The genes are TRBV10-1 and TRBJ2-3; 8 nucleotides agree with TRBD1. CDR1 is WNHNN, CDR2 SYGVQD, per germline (reference sequence). The CDR3 runs 12 residues. V trimming: 8 bases; J trimming: 9 bases; junction bases outside the gene matches: 7. CDR3 coding DNA: TGCGCCAGCGCCACTGACAGGGGCACGCAGTATTTT. This encodes CASATDRGTQYF.